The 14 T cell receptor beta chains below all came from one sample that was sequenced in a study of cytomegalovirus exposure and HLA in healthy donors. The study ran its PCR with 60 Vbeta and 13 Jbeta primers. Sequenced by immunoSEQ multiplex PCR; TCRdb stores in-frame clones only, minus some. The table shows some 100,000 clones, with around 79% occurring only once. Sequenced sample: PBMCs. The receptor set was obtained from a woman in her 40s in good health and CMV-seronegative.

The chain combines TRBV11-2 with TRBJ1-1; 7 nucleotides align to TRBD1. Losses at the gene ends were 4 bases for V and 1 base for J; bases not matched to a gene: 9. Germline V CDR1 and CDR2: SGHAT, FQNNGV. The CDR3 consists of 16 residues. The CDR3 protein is CASSSVSHRGNTEAFF. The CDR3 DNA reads TGTGCCAGCAGCTCCGTTTCGCACAGGGGGAACACTGAAGCTTTCTTT.

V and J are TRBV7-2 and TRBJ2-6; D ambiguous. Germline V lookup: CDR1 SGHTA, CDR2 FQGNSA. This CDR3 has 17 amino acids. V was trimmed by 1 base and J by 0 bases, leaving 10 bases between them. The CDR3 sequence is CASSLEGRSSGANVLTF. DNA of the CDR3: TGTGCCAGCAGCTTAGAAGGCAGGTCCTCTGGGGCCAACGTCCTGACTTTC.

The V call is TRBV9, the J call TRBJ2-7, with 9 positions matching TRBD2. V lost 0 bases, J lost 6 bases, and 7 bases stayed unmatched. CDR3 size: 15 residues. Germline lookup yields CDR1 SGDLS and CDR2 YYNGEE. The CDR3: CASSVEAGGWGEQYF. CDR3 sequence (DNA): TGTGCCAGCAGCGTAGAGGCGGGAGGGTGGGGCGAGCAGTACTTC.

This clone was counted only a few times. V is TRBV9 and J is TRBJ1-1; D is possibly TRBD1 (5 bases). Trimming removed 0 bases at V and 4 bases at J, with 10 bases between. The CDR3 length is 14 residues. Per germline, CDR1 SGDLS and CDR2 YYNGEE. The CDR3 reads CASSVGARVTEAFF. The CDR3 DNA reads TGTGCCAGCAGCGTAGGGGCCAGGGTCACTGAAGCTTTCTTT.

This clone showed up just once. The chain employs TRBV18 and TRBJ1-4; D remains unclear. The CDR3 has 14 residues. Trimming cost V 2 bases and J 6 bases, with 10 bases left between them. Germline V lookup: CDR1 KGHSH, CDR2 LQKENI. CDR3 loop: CASSPRELDEKLFF. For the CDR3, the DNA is TGTGCCAGCTCACCAAGGGAGTTAGATGAAAAACTGTTTTTT.

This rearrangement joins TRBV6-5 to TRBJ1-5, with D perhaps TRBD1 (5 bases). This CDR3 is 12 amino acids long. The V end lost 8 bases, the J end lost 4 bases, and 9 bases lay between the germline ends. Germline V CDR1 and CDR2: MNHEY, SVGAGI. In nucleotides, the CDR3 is TGTGCCAGCGGGGGGAGAAATCAGCCCCAGCATTTT. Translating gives CASGGRNQPQHF.

The CDR3 DNA sequence: TGCGCCAGCAACCCGGGACTAGCCGTCCAAGAGACCCAGTACTTC. Translating gives CASNPGLAVQETQYF. The chain joins TRBV10-2 to TRBJ2-5; the match to TRBD2 covers 9 bases. From germline, CDR1 is WSHSY and CDR2 SAAADI. The CDR3 is made up of 15 amino acids. The V and J ends lost 7 bases and 1 base, in that order; junction bases with no gene match: 7.

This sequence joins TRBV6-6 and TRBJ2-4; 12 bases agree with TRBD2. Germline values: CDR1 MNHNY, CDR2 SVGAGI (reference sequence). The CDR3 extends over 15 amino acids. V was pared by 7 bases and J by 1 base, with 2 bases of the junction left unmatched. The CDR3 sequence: CASKGLAGAKNIQYF. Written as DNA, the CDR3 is TGTGCCAGCAAGGGACTAGCGGGCGCCAAAAACATTCAGTACTTC.

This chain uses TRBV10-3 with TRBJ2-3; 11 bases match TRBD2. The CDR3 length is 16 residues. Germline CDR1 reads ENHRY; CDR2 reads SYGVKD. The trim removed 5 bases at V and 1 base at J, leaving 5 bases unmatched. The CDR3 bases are TGTGCCATCAGTCATTCGACTAGCGGGGGCACAGATACGCAGTATTTT. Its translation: CAISHSTSGGTDTQYF.

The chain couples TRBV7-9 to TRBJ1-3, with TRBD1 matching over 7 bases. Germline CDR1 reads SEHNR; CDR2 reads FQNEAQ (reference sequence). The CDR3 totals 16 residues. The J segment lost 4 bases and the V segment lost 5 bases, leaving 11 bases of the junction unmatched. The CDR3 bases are TGTGCCAGCAGCGTTCTCACAGGGGCGGCCGGAAACACCATATATTTT. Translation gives CASSVLTGAAGNTIYF. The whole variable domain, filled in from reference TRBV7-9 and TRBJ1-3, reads DTGVSQNPRHKITKRGQNVTFRCDPISEHNRLYWYRQTLGQGPEFLTYFQNEAQLEKSRLLSDRFSAERPKGSFSTLEIQRTEQGDSAMYLCASSVLTGAAGNTIYFGEGSWLTVV.

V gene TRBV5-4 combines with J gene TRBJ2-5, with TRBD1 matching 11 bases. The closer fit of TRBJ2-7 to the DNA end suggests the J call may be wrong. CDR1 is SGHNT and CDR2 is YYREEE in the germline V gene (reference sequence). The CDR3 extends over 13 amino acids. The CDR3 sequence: CASSAGQGDEQYF. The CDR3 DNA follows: TGTGCCAGCAGCGCGGGACAGGGGGACGAGCAGTACTTC.

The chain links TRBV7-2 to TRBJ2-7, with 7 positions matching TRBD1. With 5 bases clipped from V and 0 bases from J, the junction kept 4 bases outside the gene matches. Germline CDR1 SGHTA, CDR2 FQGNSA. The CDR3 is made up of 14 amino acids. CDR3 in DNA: TGTGCCAGCAGCCCCCGGGACAGCTCCTACGAGCAGTACTTC. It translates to CASSPRDSSYEQYF.

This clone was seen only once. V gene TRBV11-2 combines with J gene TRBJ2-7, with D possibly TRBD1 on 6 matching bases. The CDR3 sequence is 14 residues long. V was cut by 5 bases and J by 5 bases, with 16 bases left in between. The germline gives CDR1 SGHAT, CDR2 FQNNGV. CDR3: CASSPPDRSHEQYF. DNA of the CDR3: TGTGCCAGCAGCCCCCCGGACAGAAGCCACGAGCAGTACTTC. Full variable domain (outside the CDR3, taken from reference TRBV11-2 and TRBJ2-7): EAGVAQSPRYKIIEKRQSVAFWCNPISGHATLYWYQQILGQGPKLLIQFQNNGVVDDSQLPKDRFSAERLKGVDSTLKIQPAKLEDSAVYLCASSPPDRSHEQYFGPGTRLTVT.

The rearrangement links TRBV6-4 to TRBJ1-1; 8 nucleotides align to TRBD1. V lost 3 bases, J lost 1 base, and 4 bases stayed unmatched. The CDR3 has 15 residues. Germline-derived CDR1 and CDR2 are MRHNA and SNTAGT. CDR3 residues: CASSESGGGNTEAFF. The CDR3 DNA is TGTGCCAGCAGTGAGTCAGGGGGCGGGAACACTGAAGCTTTCTTT.